This TCR beta chain was profiled in a study of cytomegalovirus exposure and HLA in healthy donors. Broader study findings: When analyzed later, the rates of TCR association showed variation by HLA locus, with DRB1 the most and HLA-C the fewest.

In germline, CDR1 is WSHSY, CDR2 SAAADI. This CDR3 has 16 amino acids. The V end was cut by 6 bases, the J end by 6 bases, with 23 bases between. In regard to this clone: Its target is unknown.

Amplification used 60 Vbeta primers and 13 Jbeta primers. Measured with immunoSEQ multiplex PCR; TCRdb has only the in-frame clones, and not every one. The sample has about 65,000 clones, about 78% seen once. The specimen was PBMCs. V and J are TRBV10-2 and TRBJ1-2, with D tentatively TRBD1 (6 bases). This TCR derives from a girl aged 5-17 years in good health and CMV-seropositive. The CDR3 reads CASSPLDSAAFHGYTF. Here the CDR3 DNA reads TGCGCCAGCAGCCCCCTGGACAGCGCAGCCTTCCATGGCTACACCTTC.